This T cell receptor beta chain is drawn from a study of blood T cell repertoires in COVID-19. Study details: COVID-19 samples from acute and convalescent phases originated in the United States, Italy and Spain.

Trimming removed 6 bases from V and 3 bases from J, with 12 bases in between. Germline lookup yields CDR1 MNHEY and CDR2 SVGAGI. This CDR3 comprises 13 residues. Exposed participants came across a COVID-19 case within 2 weeks before study entry. Data came from immunoSEQ multiplex PCR; TCRdb stores just in-frame clones and leaves some out. The sample shows approximately 250,000 clones, over 75% of them seen only once. The specimen was PBMCs or T cells enriched from blood (not recorded which). V is TRBV6-5 and J is TRBJ2-7; D might be TRBD1 (6 bases). The sequence was collected from a woman between 40 and 55 years old who had been exposed to COVID-19. CDR3 sequence reads: CASSDRPNYEQYF. The CDR3 nucleotides are TGTGCCAGCAGCGACAGGCCAAACTACGAGCAGTACTTC.